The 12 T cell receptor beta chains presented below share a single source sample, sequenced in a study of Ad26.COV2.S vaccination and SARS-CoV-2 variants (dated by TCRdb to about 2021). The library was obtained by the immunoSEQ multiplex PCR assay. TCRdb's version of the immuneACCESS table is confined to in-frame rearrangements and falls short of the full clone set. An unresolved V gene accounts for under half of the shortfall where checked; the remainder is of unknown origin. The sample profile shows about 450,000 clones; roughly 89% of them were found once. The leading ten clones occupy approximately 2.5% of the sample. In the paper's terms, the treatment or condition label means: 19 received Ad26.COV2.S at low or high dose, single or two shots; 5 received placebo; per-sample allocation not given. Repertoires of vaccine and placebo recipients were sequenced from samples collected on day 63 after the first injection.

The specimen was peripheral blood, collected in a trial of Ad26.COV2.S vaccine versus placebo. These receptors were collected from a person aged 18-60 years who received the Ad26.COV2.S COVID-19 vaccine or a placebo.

Written as DNA, the CDR3 is TGTGCCAGCAGCCCAGGGGATAGCAATCAGCCCCAGCATTTT. Its protein product is CASSPGDSNQPQHF. V is TRBV6-6 and J is TRBJ1-5, with D possibly matching TRBD1 (6 bases). The CDR3 is 14 residues long. Germline CDR1 is MNHNY and CDR2 is SVGAGI (reference sequence). Trimming removed 6 bases at V and 0 bases at J, with 9 bases between.

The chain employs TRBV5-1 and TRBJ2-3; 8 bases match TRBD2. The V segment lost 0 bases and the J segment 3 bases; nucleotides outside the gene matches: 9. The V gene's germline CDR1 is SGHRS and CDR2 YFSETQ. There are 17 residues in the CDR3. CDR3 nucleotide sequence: TGCGCCAGCAGCTTGGCCGTGGTAGCGGGACGAACAGATACGCAGTATTTT. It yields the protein CASSLAVVAGRTDTQYF.

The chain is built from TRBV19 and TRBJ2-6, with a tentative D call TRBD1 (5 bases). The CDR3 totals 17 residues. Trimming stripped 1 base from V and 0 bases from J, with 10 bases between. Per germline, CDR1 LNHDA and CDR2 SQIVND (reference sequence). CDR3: CASSIVFRGSGANVLTF. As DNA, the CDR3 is TGTGCCAGTAGTATAGTCTTTAGGGGCTCTGGGGCCAACGTCCTGACTTTC.

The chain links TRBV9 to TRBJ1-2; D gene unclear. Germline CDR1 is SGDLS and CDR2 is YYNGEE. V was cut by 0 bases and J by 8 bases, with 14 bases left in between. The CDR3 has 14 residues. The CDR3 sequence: CASSVGRPLLGYTF. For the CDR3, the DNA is TGTGCCAGCAGCGTAGGTCGGCCGCTATTGGGCTACACCTTC.

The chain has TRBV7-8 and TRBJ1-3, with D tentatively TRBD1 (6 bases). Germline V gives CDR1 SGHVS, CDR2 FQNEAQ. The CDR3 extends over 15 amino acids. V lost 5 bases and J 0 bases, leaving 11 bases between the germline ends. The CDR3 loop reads CASSPTGISGNTIYF. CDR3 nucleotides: TGTGCCAGCAGCCCAACAGGGATCTCTGGAAACACCATATATTTT.

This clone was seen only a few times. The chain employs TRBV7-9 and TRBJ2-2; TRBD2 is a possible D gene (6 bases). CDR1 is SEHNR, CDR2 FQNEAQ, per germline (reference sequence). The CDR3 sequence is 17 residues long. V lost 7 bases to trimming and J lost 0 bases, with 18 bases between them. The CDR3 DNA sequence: TGTGCCAGCACCAAGGCGGCCGGGACTGCGAACACCGGGGAGCTGTTTTTT. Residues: CASTKAAGTANTGELFF.

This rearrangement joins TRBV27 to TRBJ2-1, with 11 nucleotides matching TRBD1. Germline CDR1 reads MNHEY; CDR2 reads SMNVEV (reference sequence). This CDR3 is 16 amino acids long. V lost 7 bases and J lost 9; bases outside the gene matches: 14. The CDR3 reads CASTLGDGQGAGEQFF. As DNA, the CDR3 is TGTGCCAGCACCTTAGGAGATGGACAGGGGGCTGGTGAGCAGTTCTTC.

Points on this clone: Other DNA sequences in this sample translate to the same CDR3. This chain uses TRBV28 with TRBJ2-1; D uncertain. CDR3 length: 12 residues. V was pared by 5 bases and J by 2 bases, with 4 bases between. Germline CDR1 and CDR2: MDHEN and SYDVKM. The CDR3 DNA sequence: TGTGCCAGCAGTCTCCCCTACAATGAGCAGTTCTTC. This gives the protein CASSLPYNEQFF.

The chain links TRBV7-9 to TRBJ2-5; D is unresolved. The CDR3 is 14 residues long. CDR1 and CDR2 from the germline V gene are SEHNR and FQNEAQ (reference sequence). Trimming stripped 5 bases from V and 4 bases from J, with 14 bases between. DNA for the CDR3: TGTGCCAGCAGCCCCCGAATGGAGCTAGAGACCCAGTACTTC. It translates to CASSPRMELETQYF.

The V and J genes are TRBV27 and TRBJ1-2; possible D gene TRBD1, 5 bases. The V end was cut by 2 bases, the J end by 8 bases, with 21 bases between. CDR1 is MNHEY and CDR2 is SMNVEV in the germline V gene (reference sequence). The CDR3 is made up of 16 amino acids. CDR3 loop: CASSLHSLRGSGGYTF. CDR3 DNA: TGTGCCAGCAGTTTACACAGCCTCCGGGGCTCTGGAGGCTACACCTTC.

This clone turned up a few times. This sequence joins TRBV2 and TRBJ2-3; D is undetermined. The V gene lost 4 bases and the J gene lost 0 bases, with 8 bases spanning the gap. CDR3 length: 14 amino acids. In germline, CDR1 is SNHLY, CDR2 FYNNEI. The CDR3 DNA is TGTGCCAGCAGTGCTCGCCCTAGCACAGATACGCAGTATTTT. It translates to CASSARPSTDTQYF.

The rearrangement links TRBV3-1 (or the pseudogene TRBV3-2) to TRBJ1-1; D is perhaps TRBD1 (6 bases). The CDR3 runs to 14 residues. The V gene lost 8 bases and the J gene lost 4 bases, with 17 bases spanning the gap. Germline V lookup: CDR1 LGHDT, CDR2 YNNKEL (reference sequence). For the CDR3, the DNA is TGTGCCAGCGCATCCAGGGGTCCGGGCACTGAAGCTTTCTTT. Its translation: CASASRGPGTEAFF.